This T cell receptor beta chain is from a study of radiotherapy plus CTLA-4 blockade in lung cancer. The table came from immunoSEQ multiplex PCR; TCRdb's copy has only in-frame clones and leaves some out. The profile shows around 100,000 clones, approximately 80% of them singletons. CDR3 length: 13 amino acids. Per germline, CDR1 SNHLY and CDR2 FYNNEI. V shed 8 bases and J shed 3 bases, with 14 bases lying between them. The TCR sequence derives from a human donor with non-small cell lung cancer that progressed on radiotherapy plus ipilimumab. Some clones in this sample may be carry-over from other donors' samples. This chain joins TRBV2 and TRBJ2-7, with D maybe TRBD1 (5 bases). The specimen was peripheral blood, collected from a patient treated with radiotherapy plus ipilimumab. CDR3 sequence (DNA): TGTGCCAGCCATATCGTCACAGGCTACGAGCAGTACTTC. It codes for CASHIVTGYEQYF.